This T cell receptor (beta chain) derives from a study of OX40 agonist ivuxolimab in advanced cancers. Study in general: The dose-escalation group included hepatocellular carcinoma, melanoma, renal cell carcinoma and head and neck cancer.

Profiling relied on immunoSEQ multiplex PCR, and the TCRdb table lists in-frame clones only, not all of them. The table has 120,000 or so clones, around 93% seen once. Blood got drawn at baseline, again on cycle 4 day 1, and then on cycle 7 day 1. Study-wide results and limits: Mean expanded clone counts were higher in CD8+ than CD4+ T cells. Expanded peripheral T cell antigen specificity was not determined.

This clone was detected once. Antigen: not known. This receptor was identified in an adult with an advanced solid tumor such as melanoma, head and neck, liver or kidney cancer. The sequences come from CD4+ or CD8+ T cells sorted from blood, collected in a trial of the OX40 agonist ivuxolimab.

CDR3 amino acids: CASSPGGQGGTQYF. CDR3 sequence (DNA): TGTGCCAGCTCACCCGGAGGACAGGGTGGGACCCAGTACTTC. V usage is TRBV18 and J usage is TRBJ2-5; 8 positions match TRBD1. Germline V gives CDR1 KGHSH, CDR2 LQKENI. Trimming took 3 bases from V and 7 from J; bases not matched to a gene: 7. This CDR3 region has 14 residues.